This TCR beta chain was recovered during a study of OX40 agonist ivuxolimab in advanced cancers. The overall study: Patients received the agonistic anti-OX40 (CD134) antibody ivuxolimab.

This table comes from immunoSEQ multiplex PCR, and its TCRdb copy is limited to in-frame clones, with some not included. This table holds under 140,000 clones, roughly 90% found once. J gave up 9 bases and V 2 bases, and 7 bases lay outside the gene matches. CDR3 length: 14 amino acids. The germline V gene encodes CDR1 MNHEY and CDR2 SVGAGI. The sequencing here drew on CD4+ or CD8+ T cells sorted from blood, taken in a trial of the OX40 agonist ivuxolimab. The J gene is TRBJ2-3, the V gene TRBV6-5; 8 bases match TRBD2. This TCR was sampled from an adult with an advanced solid tumor such as melanoma, head and neck, liver or kidney cancer. The CDR3 is CASSYGRGLETQYF. The CDR3 DNA follows: TGTGCCAGCAGTTACGGGAGGGGACTAGAGACGCAGTATTTT.